This passage covers 13 T cell receptor beta chains from one sample sequenced in a study of post-analysis software for immune sequencing data. The library was made from cDNA and included unique molecular identifiers. TCRdb reprocessed the PCR reads with MiXCR, giving one entry per CDR3 protein. The table has about 760,000 distinct CDR3 sequences, roughly 27% seen once; the top ten hold 0.5% to 0.6%. Antigen specificity for these receptors is unknown. Study-level findings and limits: Relative to controls, patients had several TRBV segments at higher frequency, with TRBV5-6, TRBV5-1 and TRBV20-1 among these.

The sample comprised blood. The origin of the receptors is a girl aged 10-17 years with multiple sclerosis.

This chain connects TRBV6-5 to TRBJ2-1; 10 positions agree with TRBD1. V lost 4 bases and J lost 4; bases outside the gene matches: 16. Germline V gene data show CDR1 as MNHEY and CDR2 as SVGAGI. This CDR3 comprises 19 residues. The CDR3 bases are TGTGCCAGCAGTTCCCTCCGGTGGGTTGGGGGACAGGGGTACAATGAGCAGTTCTTC. Translated: CASSSLRWVGGQGYNEQFF.

This clonotype was recorded a few times. This sequence joins TRBV12-3 or TRBV12-4 and TRBJ1-1; possibly TRBD1 for D (6 bases). Trimming left V 4 bases short and J 4 bases short, with 13 bases between. The CDR3 is 14 amino acids. The CDR3, as DNA: TGTGCCAGCAGTTCAACAGGGTTCCGCACTGAAGCTTTCTTT. Protein product: CASSSTGFRTEAFF.

The J gene is TRBJ2-1, the V gene TRBV4-2, with D perhaps TRBD1 (5 bases). With 1 base removed from V and 6 bases from J, the gap between germline ends came to 10 bases. CDR3 length equals 14 residues. Germline V gene data show CDR1 as LGHNA and CDR2 as YNFKEQ. CDR3 coding DNA: TGTGCCAGCAGCCAAGGGGGCGAGGTCAATGAGCAGTTCTTC. This sequence encodes CASSQGGEVNEQFF.

CDR3 bases: TGCAGTGCTAGAGCCCAGGGCGGGTATACAGATACGCAGTATTTT. As protein: CSARAQGGYTDTQYF. This chain links TRBV20-1 with TRBJ2-3; the D gene could be TRBD1 or TRBD2 (5 bases each). The CDR3 contains 15 residues. Germline V gene data show CDR1 as DFQATT and CDR2 as SNEGSKA (reference sequence). V lost 1 base and J lost 3, with 14 bases in between.

The chain links TRBV20-1 to TRBJ2-1, with 7 bases aligning to TRBD2. V lost 5 bases to trimming and J lost 6 bases; unmatched junction nucleotides: 13. The CDR3 contains 15 residues. Germline V lookup: CDR1 DFQATT, CDR2 SNEGSKA (reference sequence). CDR3 loop: CSAPLSLAPCNEQFF. CDR3 in DNA: TGCAGTGCTCCGCTGTCACTAGCGCCTTGCAATGAGCAGTTCTTC.

This clonotype has only a few counts. CDR3 DNA sequence: TGTGCCAGCTCACCCAGTAGCCAGGCACGAGAGACCCAGTACTTC. It yields the protein CASSPSSQARETQYF. The chain combines TRBV18 with TRBJ2-5; D call uncertain. The germline V and J ends were trimmed by 3 bases and 4 bases, with 15 bases remaining between them. The CDR3 is 15 amino acids. Germline CDR1 KGHSH, CDR2 LQKENI.

Only a few counts were recorded for this clonotype. V is TRBV6-5 and J is TRBJ2-4, with D unclear. The last part of the DNA fits TRBJ2-7 better; the J call may be wrong. CDR1 MNHEY and CDR2 SVGAGI come from the germline V gene. This CDR3 comprises 12 residues. The CDR3 bases are TGTGCCAGCAGTTCTCTCCCCCACGAGCAGTACTTC. It translates to CASSSLPHEQYF.

This clonotype was recorded many times. The V gene is TRBV12-3 or TRBV12-4, the J gene TRBJ1-2; 7 bases are a match to TRBD1. CDR3 size: 13 residues. V shed 6 bases and J 8 bases; nucleotides not matched to a gene: 9. CDR3 residues: CASSKTGSWGYTF. CDR3 sequence (DNA): TGTGCCAGCAGCAAGACAGGGTCATGGGGCTACACCTTC.

This chain links TRBV5-1 with TRBJ2-1, with 8 bases fitting TRBD2. V dropped 1 base and J dropped 6; count of bases not matched to a gene: 3. Germline V lookup: CDR1 SGHRS, CDR2 YFSETQ. This CDR3 spans 14 amino acids. The CDR3 nucleotides read TGCGCCAGCAGCTTGTCCCTAGCGGGCAATGAGCAGTTCTTC. It translates to CASSLSLAGNEQFF.

For the CDR3, the DNA is TGCAGTGCTGCACGGGACATAGACAATGAGCAGTTCTTC. Residues: CSAARDIDNEQFF. This chain joins TRBV20-1 and TRBJ2-1; weak D call: TRBD1 (6 bases). V was pared by 5 bases and J by 5 bases, with 13 bases between. This CDR3 has 13 residues. Germline V gene data show CDR1 as DFQATT and CDR2 as SNEGSKA (reference sequence).

The chain links TRBV6-2 or TRBV6-3 to TRBJ1-1, with D perhaps TRBD1 (5 bases). V lost 4 bases, J lost 3 bases, and 9 bases lay in between. This CDR3 contains 13 residues. CDR1 and CDR2 from the germline V gene are MNHEY and SVGEGT. The CDR3 coding sequence is TGTGCCAGCAGTTGGTCGGGGGACACTGAAGCTTTCTTT. Amino acid sequence: CASSWSGDTEAFF.

V is TRBV9 and J is TRBJ2-7, with TRBD2 matching over 7 bases. Germline lookup yields CDR1 SGDLS and CDR2 YYNGEE. The ends lost 2 bases at V and 7 bases at J; junction bases unmatched: 12. This CDR3 is built from 15 residues. The CDR3 spells CASSVSAWGGNEQYF. In DNA, the CDR3 is TGTGCCAGCAGCGTCTCGGCGTGGGGGGGTAATGAGCAGTACTTC.

This clonotype was recorded many times. V and J are TRBV6-6 and TRBJ2-7, with D possibly being TRBD1 (6 bases). The J call is uncertain, as TRBJ2-5 better fits the DNA end. The CDR3 runs to 14 residues. Germline loops: CDR1 MNHNY, CDR2 SVGAGI (reference sequence). The CDR3 nucleotides read TGTGCCAGCAGTTACTCACAGGGTAGGGAGACCCAGTACTTC. Translation: CASSYSQGRETQYF.